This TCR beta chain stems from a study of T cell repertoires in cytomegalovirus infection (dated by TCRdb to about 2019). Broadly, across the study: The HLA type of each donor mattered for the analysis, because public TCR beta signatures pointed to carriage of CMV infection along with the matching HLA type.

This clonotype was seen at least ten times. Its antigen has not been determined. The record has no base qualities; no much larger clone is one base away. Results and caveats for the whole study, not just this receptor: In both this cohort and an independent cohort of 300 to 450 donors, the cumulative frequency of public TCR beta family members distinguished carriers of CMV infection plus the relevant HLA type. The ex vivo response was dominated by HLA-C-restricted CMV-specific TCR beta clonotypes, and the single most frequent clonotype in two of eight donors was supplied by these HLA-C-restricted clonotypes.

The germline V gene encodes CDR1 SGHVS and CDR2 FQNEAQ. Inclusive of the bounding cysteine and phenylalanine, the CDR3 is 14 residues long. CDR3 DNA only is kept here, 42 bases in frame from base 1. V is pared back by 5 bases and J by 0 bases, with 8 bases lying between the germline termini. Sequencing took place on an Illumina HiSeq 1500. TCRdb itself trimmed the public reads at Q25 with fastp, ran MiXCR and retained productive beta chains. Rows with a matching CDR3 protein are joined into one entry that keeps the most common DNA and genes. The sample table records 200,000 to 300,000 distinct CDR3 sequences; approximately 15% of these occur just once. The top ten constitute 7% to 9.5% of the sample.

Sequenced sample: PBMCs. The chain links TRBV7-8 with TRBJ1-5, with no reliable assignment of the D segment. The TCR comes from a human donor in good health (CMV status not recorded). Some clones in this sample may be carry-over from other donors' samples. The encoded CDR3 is CASSLQYSNQPQHF. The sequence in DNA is TGTGCCAGCAGCCTCCAATATAGCAATCAGCCCCAGCATTTT.